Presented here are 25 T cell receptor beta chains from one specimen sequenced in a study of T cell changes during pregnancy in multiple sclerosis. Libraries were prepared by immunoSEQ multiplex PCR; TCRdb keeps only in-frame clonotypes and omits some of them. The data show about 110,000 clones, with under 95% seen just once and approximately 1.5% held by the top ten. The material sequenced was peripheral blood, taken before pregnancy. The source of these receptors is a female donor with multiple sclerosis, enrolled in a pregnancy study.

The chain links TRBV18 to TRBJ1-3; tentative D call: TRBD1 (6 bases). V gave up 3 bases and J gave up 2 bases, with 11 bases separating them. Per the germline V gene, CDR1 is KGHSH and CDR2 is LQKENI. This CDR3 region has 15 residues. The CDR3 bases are TGTGCCAGCTCACCCACAGGGCAGGCTGGAAACACCATATATTTT. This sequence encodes CASSPTGQAGNTIYF. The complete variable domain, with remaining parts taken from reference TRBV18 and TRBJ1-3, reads NAGVMQNPRHLVRRRGQEARLRCSPMKGHSHVYWYRQLPEEGLKFMVYLQKENIIDESGMPKERFSAEFPKEGPSILRIQQVVRGDSAAYFCASSPTGQAGNTIYFGEGSWLTVV.

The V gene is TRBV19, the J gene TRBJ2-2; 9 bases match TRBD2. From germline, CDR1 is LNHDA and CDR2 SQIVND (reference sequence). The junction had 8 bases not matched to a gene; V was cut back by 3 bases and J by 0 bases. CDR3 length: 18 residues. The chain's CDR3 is CASSIKGVAGANTGELFF. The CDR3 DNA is TGTGCCAGTAGTATTAAAGGCGTAGCGGGAGCGAACACCGGGGAGCTGTTTTTT.

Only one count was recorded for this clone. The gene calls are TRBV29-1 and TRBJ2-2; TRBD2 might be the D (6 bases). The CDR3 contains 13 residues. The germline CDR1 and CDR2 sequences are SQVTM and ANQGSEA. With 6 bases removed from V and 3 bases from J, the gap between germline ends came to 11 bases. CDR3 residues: CSVDGTHTGELFF. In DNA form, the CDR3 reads TGCAGCGTAGATGGGACTCACACCGGGGAGCTGTTTTTT.

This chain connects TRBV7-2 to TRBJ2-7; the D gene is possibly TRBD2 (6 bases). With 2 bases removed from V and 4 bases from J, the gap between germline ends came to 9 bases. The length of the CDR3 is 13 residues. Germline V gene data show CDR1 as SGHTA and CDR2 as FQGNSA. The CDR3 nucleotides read TGTGCCAGCAGCTTATCGCGGGGATACGAGCAGTACTTC. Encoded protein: CASSLSRGYEQYF. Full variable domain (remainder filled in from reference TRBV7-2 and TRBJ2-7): GAGVSQSPSNKVTEKGKDVELRCDPISGHTALYWYRQSLGQGLEFLIYFQGNSAPDKSGLPSDRFSAERTGGSVSTLTIQRTQQEDSAVYLCASSLSRGYEQYFGPGTRLTVT.

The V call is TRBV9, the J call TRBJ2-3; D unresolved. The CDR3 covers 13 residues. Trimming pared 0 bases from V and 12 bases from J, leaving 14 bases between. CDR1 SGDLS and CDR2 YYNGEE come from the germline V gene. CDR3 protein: CASSVVSLSEQYF. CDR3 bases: TGTGCCAGCAGCGTAGTATCCCTAAGCGAACAGTATTTT.

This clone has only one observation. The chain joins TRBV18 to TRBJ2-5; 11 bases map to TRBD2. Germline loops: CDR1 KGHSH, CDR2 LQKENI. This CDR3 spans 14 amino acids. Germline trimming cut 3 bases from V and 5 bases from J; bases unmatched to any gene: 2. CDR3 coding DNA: TGTGCCAGCTCACCTCTAGCGGGAGGCGAGACCCAGTACTTC. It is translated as CASSPLAGGETQYF. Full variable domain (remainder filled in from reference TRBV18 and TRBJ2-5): NAGVMQNPRHLVRRRGQEARLRCSPMKGHSHVYWYRQLPEEGLKFMVYLQKENIIDESGMPKERFSAEFPKEGPSILRIQQVVRGDSAAYFCASSPLAGGETQYFGPGTRLLVL.

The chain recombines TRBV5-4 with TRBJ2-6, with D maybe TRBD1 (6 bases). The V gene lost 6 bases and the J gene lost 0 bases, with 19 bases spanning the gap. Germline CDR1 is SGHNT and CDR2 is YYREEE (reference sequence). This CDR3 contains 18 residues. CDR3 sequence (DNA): TGTGCCAGCACAGACCAAAACAGGGTAGCCTCTGGGGCCAACGTCCTGACTTTC. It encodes CASTDQNRVASGANVLTF.

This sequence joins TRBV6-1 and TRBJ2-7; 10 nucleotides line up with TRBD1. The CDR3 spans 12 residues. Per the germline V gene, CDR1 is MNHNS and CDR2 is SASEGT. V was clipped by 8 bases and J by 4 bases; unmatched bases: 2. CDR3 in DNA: TGTGCCAGCGGGACAGGGGAGTACGAGCAGTACTTC. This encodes CASGTGEYEQYF.

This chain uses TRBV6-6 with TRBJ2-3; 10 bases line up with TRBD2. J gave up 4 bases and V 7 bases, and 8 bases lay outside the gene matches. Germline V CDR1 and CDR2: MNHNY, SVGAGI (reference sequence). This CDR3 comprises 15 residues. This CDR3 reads CASKVASGGSDTQYF. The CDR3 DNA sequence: TGTGCCAGCAAGGTCGCTAGCGGGGGATCAGATACGCAGTATTTT.

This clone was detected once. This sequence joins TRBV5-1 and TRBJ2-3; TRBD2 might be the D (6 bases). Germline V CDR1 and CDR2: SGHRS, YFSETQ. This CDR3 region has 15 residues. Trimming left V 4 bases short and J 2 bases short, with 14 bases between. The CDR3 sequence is CASSTSSALTDTQYF. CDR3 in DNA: TGCGCCAGCAGCACCTCTAGCGCCCTCACAGATACGCAGTATTTT.

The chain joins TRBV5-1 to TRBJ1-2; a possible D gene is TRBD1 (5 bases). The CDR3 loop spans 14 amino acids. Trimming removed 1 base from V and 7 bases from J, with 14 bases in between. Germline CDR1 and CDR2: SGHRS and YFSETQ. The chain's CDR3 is CASSLNPGMGGYTF. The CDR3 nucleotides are TGCGCCAGCAGCTTGAATCCAGGGATGGGTGGCTACACCTTC.

The CDR3 DNA follows: TGTGCCAGCTCACCTATTCTGGCAGGGGGCGCCGGCGGAAACACCATATATTTT. Residues: CASSPILAGGAGGNTIYF. The gene calls are TRBV18 and TRBJ1-3; 8 positions agree with TRBD1. Germline V lookup: CDR1 KGHSH, CDR2 LQKENI. The CDR3 has 18 amino acids. The V and J ends lost 3 bases and 4 bases, in that order; junction bases with no gene match: 14.

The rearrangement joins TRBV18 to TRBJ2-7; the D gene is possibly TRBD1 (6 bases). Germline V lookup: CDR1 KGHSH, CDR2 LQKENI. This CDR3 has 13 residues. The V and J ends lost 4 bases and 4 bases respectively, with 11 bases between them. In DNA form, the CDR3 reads TGTGCCAGCTCACGGGACACCGAATACGAGCAGTACTTC. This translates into CASSRDTEYEQYF.

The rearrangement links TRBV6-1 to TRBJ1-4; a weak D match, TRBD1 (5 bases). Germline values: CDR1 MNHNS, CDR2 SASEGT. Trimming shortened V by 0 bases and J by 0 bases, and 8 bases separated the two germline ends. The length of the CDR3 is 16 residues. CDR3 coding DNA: TGTGCCAGCAGTGAAGCGCGCAGGGCAACTAATGAAAAACTGTTTTTT. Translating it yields CASSEARRATNEKLFF.

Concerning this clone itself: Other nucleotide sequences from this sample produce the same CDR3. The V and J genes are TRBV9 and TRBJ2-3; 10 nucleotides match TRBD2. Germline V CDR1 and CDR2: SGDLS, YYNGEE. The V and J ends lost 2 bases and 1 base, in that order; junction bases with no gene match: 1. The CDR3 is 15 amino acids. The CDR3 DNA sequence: TGTGCCAGCAGCGTTGGGACTAGCGGCACAGATACGCAGTATTTT. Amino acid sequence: CASSVGTSGTDTQYF.

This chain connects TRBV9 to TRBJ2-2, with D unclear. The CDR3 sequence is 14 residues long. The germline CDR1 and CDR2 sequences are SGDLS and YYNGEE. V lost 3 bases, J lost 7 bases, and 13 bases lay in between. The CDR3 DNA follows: TGTGCCAGCAGCGCCATACAAATTGGCGGGGAGCTGTTTTTT. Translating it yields CASSAIQIGGELFF.

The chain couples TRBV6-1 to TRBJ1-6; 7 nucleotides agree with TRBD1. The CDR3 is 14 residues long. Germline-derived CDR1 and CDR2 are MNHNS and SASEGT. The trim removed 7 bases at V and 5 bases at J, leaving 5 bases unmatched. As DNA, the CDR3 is TGTGCCAGCATAGGGACAGCCGATAATTCACCCCTCCACTTT. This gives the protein CASIGTADNSPLHF.

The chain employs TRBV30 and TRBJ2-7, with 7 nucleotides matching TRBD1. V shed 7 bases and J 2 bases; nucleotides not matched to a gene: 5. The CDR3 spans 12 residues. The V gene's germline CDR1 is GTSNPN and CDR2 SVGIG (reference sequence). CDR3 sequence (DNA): TGTGCCTCGGGACAGAATCCCTACGAGCAGTACTTC. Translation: CASGQNPYEQYF.

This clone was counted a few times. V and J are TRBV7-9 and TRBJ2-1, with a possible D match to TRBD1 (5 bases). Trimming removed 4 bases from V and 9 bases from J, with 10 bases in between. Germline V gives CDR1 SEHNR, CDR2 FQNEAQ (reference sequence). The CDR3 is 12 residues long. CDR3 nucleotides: TGTGCCAGCAGCTCATCAGGGATTGAGCAGTTCTTC. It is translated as CASSSSGIEQFF.

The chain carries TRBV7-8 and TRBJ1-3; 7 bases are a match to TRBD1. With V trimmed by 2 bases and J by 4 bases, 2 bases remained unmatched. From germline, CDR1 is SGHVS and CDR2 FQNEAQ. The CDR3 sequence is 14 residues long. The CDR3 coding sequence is TGTGCCAGCAGCTTAACGGGACAGGGAAACACCATATATTTT. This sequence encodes CASSLTGQGNTIYF.

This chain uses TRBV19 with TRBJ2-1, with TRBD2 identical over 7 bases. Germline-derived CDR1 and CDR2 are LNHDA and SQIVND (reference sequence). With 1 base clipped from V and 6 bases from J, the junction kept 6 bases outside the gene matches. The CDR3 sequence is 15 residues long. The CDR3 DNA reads TGTGCCAGTAGTATAGGGGAGGGCGGAGCCAATGAGCAGTTCTTC. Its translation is CASSIGEGGANEQFF.

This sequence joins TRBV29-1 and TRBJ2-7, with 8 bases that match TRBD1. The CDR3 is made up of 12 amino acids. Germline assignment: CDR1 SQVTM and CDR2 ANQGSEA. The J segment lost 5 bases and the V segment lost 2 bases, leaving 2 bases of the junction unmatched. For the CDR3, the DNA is TGCAGCGTTGAAACGACAGGGGACGAGCAGTACTTC. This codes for CSVETTGDEQYF.

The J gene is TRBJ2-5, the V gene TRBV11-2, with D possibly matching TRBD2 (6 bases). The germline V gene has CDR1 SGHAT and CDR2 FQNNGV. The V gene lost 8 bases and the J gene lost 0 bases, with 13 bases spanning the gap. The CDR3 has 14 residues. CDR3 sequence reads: CASAGGGYQETQYF. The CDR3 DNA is TGTGCCAGCGCAGGAGGAGGGTACCAAGAGACCCAGTACTTC.

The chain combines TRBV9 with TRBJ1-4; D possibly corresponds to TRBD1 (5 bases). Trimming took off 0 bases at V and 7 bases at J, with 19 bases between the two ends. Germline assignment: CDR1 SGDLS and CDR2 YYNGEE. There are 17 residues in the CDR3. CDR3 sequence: CASSVGPGRGHGEKLFF. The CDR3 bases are TGTGCCAGCAGCGTAGGGCCAGGGCGCGGTCACGGTGAAAAACTGTTTTTT.

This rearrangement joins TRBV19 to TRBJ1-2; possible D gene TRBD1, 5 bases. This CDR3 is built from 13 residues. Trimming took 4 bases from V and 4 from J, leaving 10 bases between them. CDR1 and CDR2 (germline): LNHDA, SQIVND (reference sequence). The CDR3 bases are TGTGCCAGTAGTACCGGACAACTCTATGGCTACACCTTC. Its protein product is CASSTGQLYGYTF. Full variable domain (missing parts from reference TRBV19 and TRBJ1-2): DGGITQSPKYLFRKEGQNVTLSCEQNLNHDAMYWYRQDPGQGLRLIYYSQIVNDFQKGDIAEGYSVSREKKESFPLTVTSAQKNPTAFYLCASSTGQLYGYTFGSGTRLTVV.